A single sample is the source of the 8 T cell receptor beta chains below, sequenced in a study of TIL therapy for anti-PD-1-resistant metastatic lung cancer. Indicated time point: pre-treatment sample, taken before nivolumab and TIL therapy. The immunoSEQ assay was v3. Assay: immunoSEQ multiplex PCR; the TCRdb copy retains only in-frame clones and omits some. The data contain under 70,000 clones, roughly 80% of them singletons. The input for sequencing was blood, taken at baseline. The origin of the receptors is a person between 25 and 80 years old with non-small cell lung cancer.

CDR3 DNA: TGTGCCAGCAGCCCGACTAGTTCTGGGGCCAACGTCCTGACTTTC. This encodes CASSPTSSGANVLTF. This chain connects TRBV7-3 to TRBJ2-6; D perhaps matches TRBD2 (6 bases). In germline, CDR1 is SGHTA, CDR2 FQGTGA. The CDR3 spans 15 residues. Deletions cut 5 bases from V and 1 base from J, with 9 bases between.

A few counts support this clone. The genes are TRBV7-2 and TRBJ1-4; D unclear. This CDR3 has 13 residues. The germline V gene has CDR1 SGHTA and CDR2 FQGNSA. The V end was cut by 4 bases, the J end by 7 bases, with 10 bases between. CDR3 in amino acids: CASSSGQTEKLFF. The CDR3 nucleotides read TGTGCCAGCAGCTCTGGTCAGACTGAAAAACTGTTTTTT.

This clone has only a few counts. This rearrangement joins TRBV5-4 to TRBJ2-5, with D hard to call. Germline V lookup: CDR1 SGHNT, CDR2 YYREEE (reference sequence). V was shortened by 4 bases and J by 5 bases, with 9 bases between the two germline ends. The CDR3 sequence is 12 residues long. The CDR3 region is CASSRARETQYF. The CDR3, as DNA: TGTGCCAGCAGCCGGGCGAGGGAGACCCAGTACTTC.

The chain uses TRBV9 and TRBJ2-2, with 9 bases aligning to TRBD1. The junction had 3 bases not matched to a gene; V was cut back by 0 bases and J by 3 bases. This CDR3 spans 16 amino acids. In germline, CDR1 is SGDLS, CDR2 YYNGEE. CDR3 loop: CASSVAGQGYTGELFF. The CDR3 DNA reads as TGTGCCAGCAGCGTAGCGGGACAGGGCTACACCGGGGAGCTGTTTTTT.

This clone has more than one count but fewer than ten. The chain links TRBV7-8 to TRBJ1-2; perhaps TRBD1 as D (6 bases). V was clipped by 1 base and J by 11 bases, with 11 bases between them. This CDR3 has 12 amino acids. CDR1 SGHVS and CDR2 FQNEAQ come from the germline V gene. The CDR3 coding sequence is TGTGCCAGCAGCTTAGAGAAGGGGGTGTACACCTTC. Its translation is CASSLEKGVYTF. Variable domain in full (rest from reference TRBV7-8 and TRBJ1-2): GAGVSQSPRYKVAKRGQDVALRCDPISGHVSLFWYQQALGQGPEFLTYFQNEAQLDKSGLPSDRFFAERPEGSVSTLKIQRTQQEDSAVYLCASSLEKGVYTFGSGTRLTVV.

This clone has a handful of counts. CDR3 in DNA: TGTGCCAGCAGTCCCTTCGATAGCAATCAGCCCCAGCATTTT. Its protein is CASSPFDSNQPQHF. The rearrangement joins TRBV7-9 to TRBJ1-5; D is undetermined. Germline CDR1 and CDR2: SEHNR and FQNEAQ (reference sequence). V was clipped by 6 bases and J by 0 bases, with 9 bases between them. The CDR3 sequence is 14 residues long.

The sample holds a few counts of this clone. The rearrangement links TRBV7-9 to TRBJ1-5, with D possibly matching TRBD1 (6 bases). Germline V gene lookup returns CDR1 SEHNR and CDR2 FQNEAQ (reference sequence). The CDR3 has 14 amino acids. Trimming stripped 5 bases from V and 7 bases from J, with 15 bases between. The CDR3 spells CASSHVGGGQPQHF. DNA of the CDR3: TGTGCCAGCAGCCACGTGGGGGGGGGCCAGCCCCAGCATTTT.

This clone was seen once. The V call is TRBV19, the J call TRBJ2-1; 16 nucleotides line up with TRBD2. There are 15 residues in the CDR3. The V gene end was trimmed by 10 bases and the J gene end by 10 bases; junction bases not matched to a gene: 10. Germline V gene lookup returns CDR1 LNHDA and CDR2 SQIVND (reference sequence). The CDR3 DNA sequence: TGTGCCACGAAACCGGGACTAGCGGGAGGGCGAGAGCAGTTCTTC. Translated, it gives CATKPGLAGGREQFF.